The clone carrying this TCR beta chain qualifies as medium-sized. TCRdb re-derived calls from the RT-PCR reads in MiXCR, one entry per CDR3 protein. The sample records about 810 distinct CDR3 sequences, roughly 0.8% being singletons. This entry comes from a study of patients and donors after allogeneic stem cell transplantation. The source is a human donor who was either an allogeneic HSCT recipient or a stem cell or donor lymphocyte infusion donor (not recorded which). It is not recorded whose cells these are; they may come from a transplant donor. Specimen: blood, either unsorted or a sorted T cell fraction (not recorded which).

For the CDR3, the DNA is TGCAGCGTTGAAGGGGACTCCCAAACCAAGGGGGCTAACTATGGCTACACCTTC. Its translation is CSVEGDSQTKGANYGYTF. This chain links TRBV29-1 with TRBJ1-2; possibly TRBD1 for D (6 bases). Germline lookup yields CDR1 SQVTM and CDR2 ANQGSEA. This CDR3 spans 18 amino acids. Trimming took 1 base from V and 0 from J, leaving 21 bases between them.